This T cell receptor beta chain appears in the sequencing data of a study of blood T cell repertoires in COVID-19. Background on the study: Samples taken during acute and convalescent COVID-19 were collected in the United States, Italy and Spain.

V lost 2 bases to trimming and J lost 4 bases; unmatched junction nucleotides: 7. This CDR3 is built from 17 residues. Germline V CDR1 and CDR2: MGHRA, YSYEKL. Original analysis: Scientists estimated how many nucleated cells there were by amplifying reference gene primers. Here immunoSEQ multiplex PCR was the method, and the copy in TCRdb shows in-frame clones only, minus some. From that table come the V and J calls and clone size; the DNA was used to work out D and trimming. Here the sample spans just over 350,000 clones, around 88% being singletons. Recruited during active infection, patients (from Seattle) were subsequently followed longitudinally.

The J gene is TRBJ2-1, the V gene TRBV4-1; TRBD2 matches at 11 bases. Sequencing was done on a sample of peripheral blood. The clonotype originates from a woman aged 55 to 70 with COVID-19, enrolled during active disease. In DNA, the CDR3 is TGCGCCAGCAGCCAACCCTTAGCGGGGGGGTCTTACAATGAGCAGTTCTTC. Its translation: CASSQPLAGGSYNEQFF.